This T cell receptor beta chain was captured by sequencing in a study of blood T cell repertoires in COVID-19 (TCRdb year 2020). In the study overall: The collaborator samples originated in the United States, Italy and Spain and spanned the acute and convalescent phases of COVID-19. Deeply sampled blood TCRbeta repertoires from subjects exposed to, actively infected with, or recovered from COVID-19 were included in the dataset. Where available, HLA class I and class II types were taken from metadata supplied by the sample provider and were not determined by assay-based typing. The repertoires were made available in a free public database intended to serve as a resource for research on the immune response to SARS-CoV-2. The material from the prospective study consisted of cDNA or gDNA derived from T cells, B-cell-depleted T cells, or PBMCs. The samples were drawn from the first 160 participants of the ongoing ImmuneRACE study and from 950 to 1,500 subjects provided by 6 global collaborators. The sample metadata nearly always contained a de-identified subject ID, COVID-19 status, age in years and sex.

Participants in the prospective study were enrolled through a virtual design, were aged about 18 to 100 years, and lived in about 25 United States geographic areas. To assign participants to cohorts, the prospective study relied on clinical history that participants themselves reported in a screening survey and a study questionnaire. For ImmuneRACE Cohort 3, a participant was defined as recovered based on two consecutive negative NP/OP PCR tests, clearance by a healthcare professional, or resolution of symptoms. Mobile phlebotomists in the prospective study collected whole blood, serum and a nasopharyngeal or oropharyngeal swab from every participant. Over an approximately 2-month period, participants in the prospective study had the option of providing additional blood draws and questionnaires. Prospective study blood samples were shipped either frozen or at room temperature before DNA extraction.

The investigation overall reported the following: Clinical and demographic metadata were provided uncurated, with the amount varying by source and participant.

As encoded in the germline V gene, CDR1 is SGDLS while CDR2 is YYNGEE. Trimming takes 0 bases from V and 5 bases from J, and the germline ends sit 12 bases apart. The CDR3 has 14 amino acids, counting the end cysteine and phenylalanine. Just CDR3 DNA is preserved here, 42 bases in frame from base 1. This clone showed up just once. Its antigen has not been determined. Per-nucleotide qualities are absent, and no much larger clonotype sits a single base away. The immunoSEQ Assay, a bias-controlled multiplex PCR, was used to amplify TCRbeta CDR3 regions from genomic DNA. As for how the authors treated the data: The number of nucleated cells in each sample was estimated from the amplification of reference gene primers within the assay. Sequence reads were collapsed and filtered to measure the absolute abundance of every unique TCRbeta CDR3 rearrangement. For each sample, productive Simpson clonality was calculated as the square root of Simpson's diversity index across productive rearrangements. In TCRdb, the immuneACCESS table is reduced to in-frame sequences with V and J assigned. These tables do not hold every clone; where another copy was compared, an unresolved V gene accounts for under half, and the others remain unexplained. V and J calls plus clone size are reproduced from that table; the DNA served to infer D and trimming. The sample records over 250,000 clones, around 89% of which are singletons. Of the sample, 2% to 3% is held by the ten largest clones.

Recombination linked TRBV9 to TRBJ2-7; a weak D assignment points to TRBD2 (5 bases agree). Sequenced input: PBMCs or T cells enriched from blood (not recorded which). This receptor was obtained from a woman aged 18-30 years who had recovered from COVID-19. CDR3 reads: CASSVVPTNNEQYF. In nucleotides, the sequence is TGTGCCAGCAGCGTAGTCCCGACTAACAACGAGCAGTACTTC.